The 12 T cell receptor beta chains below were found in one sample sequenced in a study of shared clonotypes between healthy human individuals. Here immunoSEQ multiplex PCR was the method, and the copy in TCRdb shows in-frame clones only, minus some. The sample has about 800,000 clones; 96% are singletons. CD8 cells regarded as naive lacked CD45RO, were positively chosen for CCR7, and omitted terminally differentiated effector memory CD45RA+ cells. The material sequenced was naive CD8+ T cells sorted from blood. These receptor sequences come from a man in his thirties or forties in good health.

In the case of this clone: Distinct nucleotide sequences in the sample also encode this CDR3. The CDR3, as DNA: TGTGCCAGCAGCGTAGGAGAAAATCAGCCCCAGCATTTT. Translating it yields CASSVGENQPQHF. The genes are TRBV9 and TRBJ1-5; D unclear. Per germline, CDR1 SGDLS and CDR2 YYNGEE. The CDR3 is 13 amino acids. V shed 0 bases and J shed 4 bases, with 5 bases lying between them.

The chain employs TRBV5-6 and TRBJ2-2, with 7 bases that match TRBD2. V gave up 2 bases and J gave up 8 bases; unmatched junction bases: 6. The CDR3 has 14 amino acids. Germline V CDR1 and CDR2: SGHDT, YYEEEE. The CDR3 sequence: CASSFPAGPGELFF. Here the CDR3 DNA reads TGTGCCAGCAGCTTCCCAGCGGGACCGGGGGAGCTGTTTTTT.

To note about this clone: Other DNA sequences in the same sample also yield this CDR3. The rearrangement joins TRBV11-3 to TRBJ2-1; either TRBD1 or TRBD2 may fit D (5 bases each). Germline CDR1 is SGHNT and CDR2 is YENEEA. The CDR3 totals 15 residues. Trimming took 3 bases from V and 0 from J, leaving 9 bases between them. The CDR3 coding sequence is TGTGCCAGCAGCTTTGGGGGTAGCTCCTACAATGAGCAGTTCTTC. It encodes CASSFGGSSYNEQFF.

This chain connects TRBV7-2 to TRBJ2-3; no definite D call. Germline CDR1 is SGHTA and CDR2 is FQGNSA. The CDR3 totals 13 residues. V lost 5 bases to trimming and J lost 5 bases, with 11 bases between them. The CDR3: CASSLIVVDTQYF. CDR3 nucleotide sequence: TGTGCCAGCAGCCTCATTGTGGTAGATACGCAGTATTTT.

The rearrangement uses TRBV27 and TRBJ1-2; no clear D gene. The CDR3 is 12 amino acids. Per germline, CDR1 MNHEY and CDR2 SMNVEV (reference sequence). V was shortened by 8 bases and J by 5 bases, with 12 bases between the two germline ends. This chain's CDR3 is CASRASGYGYTF. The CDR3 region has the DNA TGTGCCAGCCGGGCCTCGGGGTATGGCTACACCTTC.

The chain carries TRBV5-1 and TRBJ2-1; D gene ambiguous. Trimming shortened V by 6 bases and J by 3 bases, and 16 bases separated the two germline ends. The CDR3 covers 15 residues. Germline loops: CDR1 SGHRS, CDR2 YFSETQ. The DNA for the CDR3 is TGCGCCAGCACTGTGGAAGCACTAAGCTACAATGAGCAGTTCTTC. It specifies CASTVEALSYNEQFF. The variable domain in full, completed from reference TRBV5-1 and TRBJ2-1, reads KAGVTQTPRYLIKTRGQQVTLSCSPISGHRSVSWYQQTPGQGLQFLFEYFSETQRNKGNFPGRFSGRQFSNSRSEMNVSTLELGDSALYLCASTVEALSYNEQFFGPGTRLTVL.

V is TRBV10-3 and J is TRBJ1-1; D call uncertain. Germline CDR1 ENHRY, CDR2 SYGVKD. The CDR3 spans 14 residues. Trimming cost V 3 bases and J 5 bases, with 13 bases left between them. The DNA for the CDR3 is TGTGCCATCAGTGATAGTGGTGGCCTTACTGAAGCTTTCTTT. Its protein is CAISDSGGLTEAFF.

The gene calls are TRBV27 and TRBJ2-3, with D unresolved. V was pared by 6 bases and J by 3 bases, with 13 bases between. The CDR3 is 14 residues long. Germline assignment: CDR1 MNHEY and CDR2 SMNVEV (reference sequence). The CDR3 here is CASSLTDFTDTQYF. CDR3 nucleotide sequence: TGTGCCAGCAGCTTGACCGATTTTACAGATACGCAGTATTTT.

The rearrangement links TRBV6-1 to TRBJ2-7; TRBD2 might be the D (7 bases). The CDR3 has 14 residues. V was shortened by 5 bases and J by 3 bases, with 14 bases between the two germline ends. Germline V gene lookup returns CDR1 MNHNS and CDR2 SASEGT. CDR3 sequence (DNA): TGTGCCAGCAGTACAGGGAGGGGCGACTACGAGCAGTACTTC. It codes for CASSTGRGDYEQYF.

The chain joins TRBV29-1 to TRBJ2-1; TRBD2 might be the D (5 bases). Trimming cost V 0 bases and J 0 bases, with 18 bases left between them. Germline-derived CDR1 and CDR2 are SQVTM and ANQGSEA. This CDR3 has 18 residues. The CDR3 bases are TGCAGCGTTGAAGATGGGGTGGAAGAGGGAAGCTCCTACAATGAGCAGTTCTTC. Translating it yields CSVEDGVEEGSSYNEQFF.

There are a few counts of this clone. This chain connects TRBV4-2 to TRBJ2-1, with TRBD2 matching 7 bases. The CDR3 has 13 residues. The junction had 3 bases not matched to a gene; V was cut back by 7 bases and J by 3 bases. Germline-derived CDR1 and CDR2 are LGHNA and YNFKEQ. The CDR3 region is CASTASGYNEQFF. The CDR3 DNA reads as TGTGCCAGCACGGCTAGCGGCTACAATGAGCAGTTCTTC.

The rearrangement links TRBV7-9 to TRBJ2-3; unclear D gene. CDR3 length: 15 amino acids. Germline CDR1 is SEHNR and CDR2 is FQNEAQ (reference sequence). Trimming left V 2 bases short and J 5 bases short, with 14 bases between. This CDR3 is CASSLPEIWGDTQYF. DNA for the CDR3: TGTGCCAGCAGCTTACCCGAGATCTGGGGAGATACGCAGTATTTT.